Listed here are 8 T cell receptor beta chains from one sample, sequenced in a study of blood T cell repertoires in COVID-19. The table came from immunoSEQ multiplex PCR; TCRdb's copy has only in-frame clones and leaves some out. Of 100,000 to 150,000 clones listed, approximately 84% are singletons. The source material was peripheral blood. The receptors originated from an older man with acute or convalescent COVID-19.

CDR3 sequence reads: CASSLRGLSYEQYF. For the CDR3, the DNA is TGTGCCAGCAGCCTCCGCGGGTTATCCTACGAGCAGTACTTC. V and J are TRBV7-2 and TRBJ2-7; tentative D call: TRBD2 (5 bases). CDR3 length: 14 residues. Trimming pared 5 bases from V and 1 base from J, leaving 12 bases between. Germline assignment: CDR1 SGHTA and CDR2 FQGNSA.

This clone was seen a handful of times. This chain links TRBV6-6 with TRBJ1-2; D unresolved. The CDR3 contains 14 residues. Trimming took off 2 bases at V and 8 bases at J, with 15 bases between the two ends. The V gene's germline CDR1 is MNHNY and CDR2 SVGAGI (reference sequence). The CDR3 reads CASSYGQTKRGYTF. The CDR3 DNA reads TGTGCCAGCAGTTACGGGCAGACTAAACGGGGCTACACCTTC.

V and J are TRBV24-1 and TRBJ2-2; possibly TRBD1 for D (6 bases). Germline loops: CDR1 KGHDR, CDR2 SFDVKD. V lost 3 bases and J lost 0, with 10 bases in between. CDR3 size: 16 residues. CDR3 protein: CATSDLGQPNTGELFF. The DNA of the CDR3 is TGTGCCACCAGTGATCTCGGACAGCCGAACACCGGGGAGCTGTTTTTT.

This clone turned up a few times. The chain combines TRBV5-5 with TRBJ2-2; 7 positions agree with TRBD1. Germline CDR1 and CDR2: SGHKS and YYEKEE (reference sequence). V shed 4 bases and J 4 bases; nucleotides not matched to a gene: 10. This CDR3 has 16 amino acids. The CDR3 loop is CASSPRQGFGTGELFF. DNA of the CDR3: TGTGCCAGCAGCCCTCGACAGGGATTCGGCACCGGGGAGCTGTTTTTT. Full variable domain (outside the CDR3, taken from reference TRBV5-5 and TRBJ2-2): DAGVTQSPTHLIKTRGQQVTLRCSPISGHKSVSWYQQVLGQGPQFIFQYYEKEERGRGNFPDRFSARQFPNYSSELNVNALLLGDSALYLCASSPRQGFGTGELFFGEGSRLTVL.

The chain recombines TRBV5-1 with TRBJ2-1; 9 positions match TRBD2. Germline CDR1 and CDR2: SGHRS and YFSETQ. The CDR3 totals 20 residues. Losses at the gene ends were 0 bases for V and 1 base for J; bases not matched to a gene: 14. This CDR3 reads CASSLVGVTSGGWSYNEQFF. The CDR3 DNA follows: TGCGCCAGCAGCTTGGTCGGGGTCACAAGCGGGGGGTGGTCCTACAATGAGCAGTTCTTC.

The V gene is TRBV9, the J gene TRBJ1-2; D is ambiguous. This CDR3 comprises 13 residues. From germline, CDR1 is SGDLS and CDR2 YYNGEE. Deletions cut 5 bases from V and 5 bases from J, with 13 bases between. The CDR3 here is CASSWEGSYGYTF. The CDR3 nucleotides read TGTGCCAGCAGTTGGGAGGGCAGTTATGGCTACACCTTC.

This rearrangement joins TRBV3-1 (or the pseudogene TRBV3-2) to TRBJ1-3; D possibly corresponds to TRBD1 (5 bases). The CDR3 loop spans 16 amino acids. Germline CDR1 and CDR2: LGHDT and YNNKEL (reference sequence). V was trimmed by 5 bases and J by 0 bases, leaving 14 bases between them. The CDR3 region is CASSTAGRISGNTIYF. The CDR3 DNA reads TGTGCCAGCAGCACCGCGGGACGGATCTCTGGAAACACCATATATTTT.

This chain uses TRBV19 with TRBJ2-7; 8 bases fit TRBD1. J gave up 2 bases and V 1 base, and 4 bases lay outside the gene matches. Germline CDR1 is LNHDA and CDR2 is SQIVND (reference sequence). The CDR3 runs 15 residues. The chain's CDR3 is CASSIGGTGPYEQYF. The CDR3 DNA sequence: TGTGCCAGTAGTATAGGGGGGACAGGACCCTACGAGCAGTACTTC.